This T cell receptor (beta chain) was identified in a study of blood T cell repertoires in COVID-19. Study overall: Specimens from acute and convalescent COVID-19 originated in the United States, Italy and Spain. From T cells, B-cell-depleted T cells, or PBMCs came the material, which was cDNA or gDNA.

Original data processing: Amplification of reference gene primers was used by the study to estimate nucleated cell counts. The protocol was immunoSEQ multiplex PCR, while the TCRdb copy is restricted to in-frame clones and leaves out a portion. That table supplies the V and J calls and clone size; D and trimming were determined from the DNA. The sample holds 110,000 to 150,000 clones, approximately 85% seen once. The sample comprised peripheral blood. The receptor was isolated from a man between 45 and 60 years old with acute or convalescent COVID-19.

The CDR3 spells CASGLVRTGDSSYNEQFF. CDR3 bases: TGTGCTAGTGGTTTGGTACGGACAGGGGACAGCTCCTACAATGAGCAGTTCTTC. V gene TRBV12-5 combines with J gene TRBJ2-1, with TRBD1 matching 9 bases. V shed 0 bases, J shed 0 bases, and the junction held 6 bases outside the gene matches. CDR3 length: 18 residues. Looked up from germline, CDR1 is LGHNT and CDR2 is FRNRAP.